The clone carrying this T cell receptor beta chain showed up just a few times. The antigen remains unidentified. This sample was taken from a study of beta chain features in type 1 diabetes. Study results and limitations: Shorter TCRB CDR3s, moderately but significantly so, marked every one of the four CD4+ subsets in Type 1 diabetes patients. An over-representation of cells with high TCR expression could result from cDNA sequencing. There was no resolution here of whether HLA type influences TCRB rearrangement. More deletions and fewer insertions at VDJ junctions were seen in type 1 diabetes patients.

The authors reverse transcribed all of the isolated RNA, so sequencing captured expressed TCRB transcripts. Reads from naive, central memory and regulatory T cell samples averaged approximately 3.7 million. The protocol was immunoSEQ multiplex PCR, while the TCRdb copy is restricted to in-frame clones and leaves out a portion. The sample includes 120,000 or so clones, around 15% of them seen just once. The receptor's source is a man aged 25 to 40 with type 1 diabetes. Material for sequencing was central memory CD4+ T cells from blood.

The CDR3 region is CASSSQSEQYF. For the CDR3, the DNA is TGTGCCAGCTCATCTCAGTCCGAGCAGTACTTC. The rearrangement uses TRBV18 and TRBJ2-7; D is undetermined. Germline V CDR1 and CDR2: KGHSH, LQKENI. The CDR3 runs to 11 residues. The ends were cut back, 5 bases at V and 6 bases at J, with 8 bases in the middle.